A single sample gave rise to the 27 T cell receptor beta chains below, sequenced in a study of identical twins. A single record per CDR3 protein comes from TCRdb applying MiXCR to the 5' RACE reads. The sample records 600,000 to 850,000 distinct CDR3 sequences, 15% to 20% being singletons. This same sample was also part of a study on T cells expressing NK-cell markers.

The specimen sequenced was PBMCs. The receptors come from a woman aged 18-30 years in good health.

The chain links TRBV12-3 or TRBV12-4 to TRBJ1-1; maybe TRBD1 (5 bases). The CDR3 runs to 12 residues. Trimming took off 7 bases at V and 5 bases at J, with 11 bases between the two ends. Here the CDR3 reads CASTQWGTEAFF. For the CDR3, the DNA is TGTGCCAGCACGCAATGGGGGACTGAAGCTTTCTTT.

In its sample, this clonotype was seen once. V is TRBV20-1 and J is TRBJ2-1, with D perhaps TRBD2 (5 bases). The CDR3 is made up of 12 amino acids. Germline V lookup: CDR1 DFQATT, CDR2 SNEGSKA (reference sequence). V was shortened by 6 bases and J by 3 bases, with 9 bases between the two germline ends. In DNA, the CDR3 is TGCAGTGCCATTCGGGGCTACAATGAGCAGTTCTTC. Translated, it gives CSAIRGYNEQFF.

This sequence joins TRBV12-3 or TRBV12-4 and TRBJ2-2; D is possibly TRBD2 (7 bases). The V gene lost 8 bases and the J gene lost 3 bases, with 19 bases spanning the gap. This CDR3 has 16 amino acids. CDR3 nucleotides: TGTGCCAGCCCCCCTGCCCGGGGGGCGGACACCGGGGAGCTGTTTTTT. Translated, it gives CASPPARGADTGELFF.

This clonotype was recorded a few times. The rearrangement uses TRBV9 and TRBJ2-2, with D possibly matching TRBD2 (5 bases). Trimming took 0 bases from V and 0 from J, leaving 9 bases between them. Germline V gives CDR1 SGDLS, CDR2 YYNGEE. The CDR3 is 16 residues long. The CDR3 DNA sequence: TGTGCCAGCAGCGTAGAAGGTAGCGCGAACACCGGGGAGCTGTTTTTT. Its translation is CASSVEGSANTGELFF.

The chain uses TRBV9 and TRBJ2-3; 9 positions match TRBD2. V shed 4 bases, J shed 0 bases, and the junction held 6 bases outside the gene matches. The length of the CDR3 is 16 residues. Germline V gene data show CDR1 as SGDLS and CDR2 as YYNGEE. CDR3 bases: TGTGCCAGCAGCCCTCGGACTAGCGCCAGCACAGATACGCAGTATTTT. Amino acid sequence: CASSPRTSASTDTQYF.

This clonotype was seen a few times. The genes are TRBV20-1 and TRBJ2-3, with 10 bases that match TRBD2. This CDR3 comprises 16 residues. Germline V gene sequence: CDR1 DFQATT, CDR2 SNEGSKA (reference sequence). J was trimmed by 3 bases and V by 6 bases; bases with no gene match: 12. The CDR3 loop reads CSATGTSAGVTDTQYF. The CDR3 DNA is TGCAGTGCCACCGGGACTAGCGCGGGGGTGACAGATACGCAGTATTTT.

This clonotype appeared once. This sequence joins TRBV28 and TRBJ2-1; 7 nucleotides line up with TRBD2. J gave up 1 base and V 6 bases, and 6 bases lay outside the gene matches. Germline values: CDR1 MDHEN, CDR2 SYDVKM. The CDR3 sequence is 15 residues long. This CDR3 is CASRQLALSYNEQFF. The CDR3 DNA follows: TGTGCCAGCAGACAACTAGCGTTGTCCTACAATGAGCAGTTCTTC.

This chain links TRBV20-1 with TRBJ1-2; 7 bases line up with TRBD1. CDR1 DFQATT and CDR2 SNEGSKA come from the germline V gene (reference sequence). V trimming: 1 base; J trimming: 11 bases; junction bases outside the gene matches: 10. The CDR3 extends over 13 amino acids. The CDR3, as DNA: TGCAGTGCTAGAGTTGGGGACAGCCCTCATTACACCTTC. Its translation: CSARVGDSPHYTF.

This clonotype was found a few times. The chain combines TRBV5-1 with TRBJ2-1, with D possibly matching TRBD2 (6 bases). Between the trimmed V and J ends, which lost 1 base and 4 bases, there was a span of 18 bases. Germline CDR1 is SGHRS and CDR2 is YFSETQ. This CDR3 region has 17 residues. The CDR3 protein is CASSLLGLLLTYNEQFF. CDR3 nucleotides: TGCGCCAGCAGCTTGTTGGGACTCCTCTTAACTTACAATGAGCAGTTCTTC.

This chain connects TRBV7-2 to TRBJ2-7, with D hard to call. The CDR3 runs 13 residues. Germline lookup yields CDR1 SGHTA and CDR2 FQGNSA. V was pared by 1 base and J by 2 bases, with 6 bases between. CDR3 loop: CASSLVQAYEQYF. The CDR3 DNA is TGTGCCAGCAGCTTAGTACAAGCCTACGAGCAGTACTTC.

This clonotype was found a few times. The chain combines TRBV24-1 with TRBJ2-7, with TRBD1 identical over 7 bases. Germline CDR1 KGHDR, CDR2 SFDVKD. V was pared by 7 bases and J by 6 bases, with 8 bases of the junction left unmatched. This CDR3 contains 13 residues. The CDR3 sequence: CATSQTGTGEQYF. The CDR3 DNA follows: TGTGCCACCAGCCAGACAGGGACGGGCGAGCAGTACTTC.

The genes are TRBV7-9 and TRBJ1-2; no definite D call. V lost 1 base, J lost 8 bases, and 11 bases lay in between. Germline loops: CDR1 SEHNR, CDR2 FQNEAQ (reference sequence). The CDR3 loop spans 13 amino acids. CDR3 loop: CASSLDGVDGYTF. The CDR3 DNA is TGTGCCAGCAGCTTAGACGGGGTAGACGGCTACACCTTC.

This clonotype appeared a few times. The V and J genes are TRBV11-2 and TRBJ2-7; no definite D call. Trimming shortened V by 4 bases and J by 9 bases, and 13 bases separated the two germline ends. Germline values: CDR1 SGHAT, CDR2 FQNNGV. This CDR3 has 12 amino acids. The DNA of the CDR3 is TGTGCCAGCAGCTCGATAGCCCCCCCGCAGTACTTC. Translated: CASSSIAPPQYF.

The rearrangement links TRBV5-1 to TRBJ2-7; D may match TRBD1 or TRBD2 (5 bases each). V was trimmed by 2 bases and J by 3 bases, leaving 18 bases between them. The germline gives CDR1 SGHRS, CDR2 YFSETQ. The CDR3 loop spans 16 amino acids. The CDR3 loop reads CASSFITGTQNYEQYF. CDR3 bases: TGCGCCAGCAGCTTCATCACGGGGACCCAAAACTACGAGCAGTACTTC. Full variable domain (outside the CDR3, taken from reference TRBV5-1 and TRBJ2-7): KAGVTQTPRYLIKTRGQQVTLSCSPISGHRSVSWYQQTPGQGLQFLFEYFSETQRNKGNFPGRFSGRQFSNSRSEMNVSTLELGDSALYLCASSFITGTQNYEQYFGPGTRLTVT.

This clonotype showed up many times. V gene TRBV29-1 combines with J gene TRBJ2-3; 10 bases are a match to TRBD2. CDR3 length: 14 residues. The V segment lost 4 bases and the J segment 2 bases; nucleotides outside the gene matches: 3. From germline, CDR1 is SQVTM and CDR2 ANQGSEA. CDR3 coding DNA: TGCAGCGTTGGAGCGGGGGGGCCCACAGATACGCAGTATTTT. This sequence encodes CSVGAGGPTDTQYF.

This clonotype was picked up a small number of times. The CDR3 spells CASSHRLITDTQYF. CDR3 bases: TGCGCCAGCAGCCATAGGCTTATCACAGATACGCAGTATTTT. This chain joins TRBV5-1 and TRBJ2-3, with unresolved D. This CDR3 comprises 14 residues. Germline CDR1 SGHRS, CDR2 YFSETQ. The V end lost 4 bases, the J end lost 2 bases, and 11 bases lay between the germline ends.

In this sample, this clonotype turned up a few times. The chain joins TRBV12-3 or TRBV12-4 to TRBJ1-1; D ambiguous. This CDR3 has 17 residues. Trimming took off 7 bases at V and 1 base at J, with 22 bases between the two ends. CDR3 bases: TGTGCCAGCACCCCGAAAAGGATGCGGGCACCGAACACTGAAGCTTTCTTT. Encoded protein: CASTPKRMRAPNTEAFF.

This clonotype was seen a handful of times. This sequence joins TRBV20-1 and TRBJ1-5, with 8 bases that match TRBD1. Germline V gene sequence: CDR1 DFQATT, CDR2 SNEGSKA (reference sequence). The CDR3 loop spans 14 amino acids. The CDR3: CSLGNPGQGEPQHF. In DNA form, the CDR3 reads TGCAGCCTCGGCAACCCAGGACAGGGAGAGCCCCAGCATTTT.

This chain uses TRBV25-1 with TRBJ2-2; D not certain. Trimming stripped 3 bases from V and 6 bases from J, with 5 bases between. CDR3 size: 12 residues. The germline V gene has CDR1 MGHDK and CDR2 SYGVNS. CDR3 nucleotide sequence: TGTGCCAGCAGTGACCCAGCCGGGGAGCTGTTTTTT. Translation: CASSDPAGELFF.

This clonotype appeared a few times. The rearrangement links TRBV29-1 to TRBJ1-1; D possibly corresponds to TRBD1 (5 bases). CDR1 is SQVTM and CDR2 is ANQGSEA in the germline V gene. V lost 3 bases and J 6 bases, leaving 11 bases between the germline ends. The CDR3 is made up of 12 amino acids. CDR3 residues: CSVDQGGPEAFF. The CDR3 nucleotides read TGCAGCGTTGATCAGGGAGGCCCTGAAGCTTTCTTT.

This rearrangement joins TRBV7-9 to TRBJ2-1, with TRBD2 matching 11 bases. The ends lost 5 bases at V and 8 bases at J; junction bases unmatched: 8. The CDR3 has 15 amino acids. Germline CDR1 SEHNR, CDR2 FQNEAQ (reference sequence). CDR3 sequence: CASSISGRGIHEQFF. In DNA form, the CDR3 reads TGTGCCAGCAGCATTAGCGGGAGGGGGATACATGAGCAGTTCTTC.

The chain has TRBV30 and TRBJ2-1; the match to TRBD2 covers 8 bases. CDR1 is GTSNPN, CDR2 SVGIG, per germline (reference sequence). The CDR3 consists of 14 residues. V gave up 1 base and J gave up 10 bases; unmatched junction bases: 9. The CDR3: CAWSEGVGGGEQFF. In DNA, the CDR3 is TGTGCCTGGAGTGAAGGGGTCGGCGGGGGGGAGCAGTTCTTC.

This clonotype was observed a handful of times. J is TRBJ2-1 and V is TRBV15; 7 bases agree with TRBD2. V trimming: 1 base; J trimming: 3 bases; junction bases outside the gene matches: 6. Germline V CDR1 and CDR2: LNHNV, YYDKDF (reference sequence). CDR3 length equals 16 residues. DNA for the CDR3: TGTGCCACCAGCAGAGTTTCTGGGAGGGTCTACAATGAGCAGTTCTTC. The encoded protein is CATSRVSGRVYNEQFF.

This rearrangement joins TRBV20-1 to TRBJ2-2, with 8 bases that match TRBD1. J gave up 5 bases and V 4 bases, and 6 bases lay outside the gene matches. The CDR3 extends over 14 amino acids. The V gene's germline CDR1 is DFQATT and CDR2 SNEGSKA (reference sequence). CDR3 sequence: CSATSGGRTGELFF. CDR3 nucleotide sequence: TGCAGTGCTACCTCAGGGGGCAGGACCGGGGAGCTGTTTTTT.

This sequence joins TRBV12-3 or TRBV12-4 and TRBJ2-7, with 8 nucleotides matching TRBD1. The CDR3 is made up of 15 amino acids. Trimming at V came to 3 bases and at J to 6 bases, leaving 10 bases not matched to a gene. CDR3 protein: CASSFSHGQGGEQYF. CDR3 DNA: TGTGCCAGCAGTTTTTCCCACGGACAGGGCGGCGAGCAGTACTTC.

This clonotype was observed a few times. The chain couples TRBV7-2 to TRBJ2-7; tentatively, D is TRBD1 (6 bases). The germline gives CDR1 SGHTA, CDR2 FQGNSA. CDR3 length: 12 residues. V was shortened by 4 bases and J by 9 bases, with 13 bases between the two germline ends. CDR3 loop: CASSSSRGAQYF. Here the CDR3 DNA reads TGTGCCAGCAGCTCGAGCAGGGGCGCGCAGTACTTC.

There are a few counts of this clonotype. At one end, the junction sequence differs from germline, possibly due to a read error. This rearrangement joins TRBV5-1 to TRBJ1-1, with 7 bases fitting TRBD1. Germline V gene lookup returns CDR1 SGHRS and CDR2 YFSETQ. CDR3 length equals 14 residues. The CDR3 coding sequence is TGCGCCAGCAGCCGCGGGACAGTGAAAACTGAAGCTTTCTTT. Amino acids: CASSRGTVKTEAFF.